This T cell receptor (beta chain) came from a study of blood T cells in healthy people across ages. The extraction recovered at least 5 micrograms of total RNA per sample. Concerning this clonotype itself: Antigen: not known.

Germline loops: CDR1 MNHNY, CDR2 SVGAGI (reference sequence). J lost 6 bases, V lost 6 bases, and 5 bases had no gene match. The CDR3 sequence is 14 residues long. Study conclusions and caveats: Per-million-T-cell TCR beta diversity fell roughly linearly with age.

A sample-barcoded 5' primer and a J-beta primer mix were used in a second PCR of roughly 7 to 12 cycles. TCRdb reprocessed the 5' RACE reads via MiXCR and lists one record per CDR3 protein. The sample has over 600,000 distinct CDR3 sequences, approximately 40% seen once. V is TRBV6-6 and J is TRBJ1-6; 7 positions agree with TRBD1. The sequenced sample consisted of blood. This TCR came from a man older than 75 in good health. The DNA of the CDR3 is TGTGCCAGCAGGGCAGGGGGGAGTAATTCACCCCTCCACTTT. This gives the protein CASRAGGSNSPLHF.